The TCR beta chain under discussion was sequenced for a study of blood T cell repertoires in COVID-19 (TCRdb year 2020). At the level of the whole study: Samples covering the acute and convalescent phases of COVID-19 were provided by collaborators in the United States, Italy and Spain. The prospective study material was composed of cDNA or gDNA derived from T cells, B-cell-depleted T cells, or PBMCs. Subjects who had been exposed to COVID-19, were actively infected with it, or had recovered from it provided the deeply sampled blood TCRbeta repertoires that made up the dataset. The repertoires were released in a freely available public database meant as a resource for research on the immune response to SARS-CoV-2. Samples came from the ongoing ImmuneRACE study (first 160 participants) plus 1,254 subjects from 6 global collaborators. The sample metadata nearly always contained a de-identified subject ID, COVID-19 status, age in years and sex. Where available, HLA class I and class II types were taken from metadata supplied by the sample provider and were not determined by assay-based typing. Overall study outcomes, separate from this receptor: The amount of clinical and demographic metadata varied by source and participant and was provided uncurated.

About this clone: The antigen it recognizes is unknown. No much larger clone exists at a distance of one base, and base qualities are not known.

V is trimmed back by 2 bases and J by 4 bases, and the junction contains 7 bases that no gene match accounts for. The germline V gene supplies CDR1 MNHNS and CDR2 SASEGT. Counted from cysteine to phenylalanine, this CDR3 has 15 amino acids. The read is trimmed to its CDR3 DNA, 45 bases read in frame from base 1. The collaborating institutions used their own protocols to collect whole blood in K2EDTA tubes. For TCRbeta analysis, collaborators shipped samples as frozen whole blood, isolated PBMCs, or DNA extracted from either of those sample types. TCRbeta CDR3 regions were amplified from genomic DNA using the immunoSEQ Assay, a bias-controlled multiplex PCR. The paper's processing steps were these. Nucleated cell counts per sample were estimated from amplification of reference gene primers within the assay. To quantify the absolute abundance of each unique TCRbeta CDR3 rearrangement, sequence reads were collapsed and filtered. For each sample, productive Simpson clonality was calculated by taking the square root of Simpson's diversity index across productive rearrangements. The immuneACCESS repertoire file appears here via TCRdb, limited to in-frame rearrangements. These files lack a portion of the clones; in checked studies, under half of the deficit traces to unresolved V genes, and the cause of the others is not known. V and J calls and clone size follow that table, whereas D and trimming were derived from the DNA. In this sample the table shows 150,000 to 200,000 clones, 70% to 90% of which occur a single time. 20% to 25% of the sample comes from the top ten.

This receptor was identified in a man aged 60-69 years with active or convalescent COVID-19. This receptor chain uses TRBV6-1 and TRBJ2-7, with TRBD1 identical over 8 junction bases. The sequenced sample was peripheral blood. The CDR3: CASSEIDRGYYEQYF. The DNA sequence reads TGTGCCAGCAGTGAAATCGACAGGGGATATTACGAGCAGTACTTC.